What follows is one T cell receptor (beta chain) and its context. Its cognate antigen is unknown. Trimming took off 0 bases at V and 3 bases at J, with 7 bases between the two ends. Germline V lookup: CDR1 SGHDN, CDR2 FVKESK. The CDR3 sequence is 14 residues long. This sample is part of a study of early T cells in non-severe SARS-CoV-2 infection. Across the study: It was bulk RNA from unsorted whole blood that was sequenced, and the chains were unpaired.

Study-level results: Matches to VDJdb favored anti-spike CD8 responses and missed private and CD4 specificities.

Individually, cDNA molecules had unique molecular identifiers attached to them. Each CDR3 protein gets one entry after TCRdb re-called the 5' RACE reads with MiXCR. This table holds under 95,000 distinct CDR3 sequences, roughly 12% found once. The chain links TRBV14 to TRBJ2-3; no definite D call. Sequenced sample: whole blood. The receptor was derived from an adult who was a healthcare worker with PCR-confirmed SARS-CoV-2 infection or an uninfected control (not recorded which). CDR3: CASSQDLWTDTQYF. CDR3 in DNA: TGTGCCAGCAGCCAAGATTTGTGGACAGATACGCAGTATTTT.